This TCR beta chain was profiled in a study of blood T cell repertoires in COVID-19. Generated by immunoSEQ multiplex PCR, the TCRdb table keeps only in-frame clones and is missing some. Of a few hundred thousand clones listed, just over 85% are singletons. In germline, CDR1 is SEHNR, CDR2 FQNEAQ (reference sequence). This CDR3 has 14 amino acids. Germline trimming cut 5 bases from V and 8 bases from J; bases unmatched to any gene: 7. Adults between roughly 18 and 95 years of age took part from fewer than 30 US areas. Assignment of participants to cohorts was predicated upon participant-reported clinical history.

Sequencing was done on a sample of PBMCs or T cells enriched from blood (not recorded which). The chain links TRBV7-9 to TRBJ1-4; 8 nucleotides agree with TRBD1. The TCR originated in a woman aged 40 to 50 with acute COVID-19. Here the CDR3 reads CASSLGQGGEKLFF. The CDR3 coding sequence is TGTGCCAGCAGCCTTGGACAGGGCGGAGAAAAACTGTTTTTT.